The clone carrying this TCR beta chain was recorded many times. Its antigen is as yet unknown. This sample stems from a study of regulatory T cells in long-lasting Graves disease. Study-level findings and limits: The work looked only at peripheral blood and did not look at thyroid tissue.

Arm-PCR with iRepertoire HTBI primers amplified the CDR3 regions for these TCR beta libraries. Each CDR3 protein gets one entry after TCRdb re-called the multiplex PCR reads with MiXCR. The data contain over 500,000 distinct CDR3 sequences, 15% to 20% of them singletons. Specified time point: newly diagnosed GD, antithyroid drugs for less than 3 months. Preparation of the TCR library used RNA extracted from PBMCs. Tubes containing EDTA received about 9.7 milliliters of drawn peripheral blood. V lost 3 bases and J 7 bases, leaving 10 bases between the germline ends. Per germline, CDR1 DFQATT and CDR2 SNEGSKA (reference sequence). The CDR3 is 12 residues long. These same data were also listed under a study on T cells in Graves' hyperthyroidism and ophthalmopathy.

V is TRBV20-1 and J is TRBJ2-1; D is unclear. The sequences come from peripheral blood mononuclear cells (PBMCs), collected at new diagnosis, from a patient treated with antithyroid drugs. This receptor was identified in a man aged 18 to 30 with Graves disease. CDR3 region: CSASPGWNEQFF. In nucleotides, the CDR3 is TGCAGTGCTAGCCCGGGTTGGAATGAGCAGTTCTTC.